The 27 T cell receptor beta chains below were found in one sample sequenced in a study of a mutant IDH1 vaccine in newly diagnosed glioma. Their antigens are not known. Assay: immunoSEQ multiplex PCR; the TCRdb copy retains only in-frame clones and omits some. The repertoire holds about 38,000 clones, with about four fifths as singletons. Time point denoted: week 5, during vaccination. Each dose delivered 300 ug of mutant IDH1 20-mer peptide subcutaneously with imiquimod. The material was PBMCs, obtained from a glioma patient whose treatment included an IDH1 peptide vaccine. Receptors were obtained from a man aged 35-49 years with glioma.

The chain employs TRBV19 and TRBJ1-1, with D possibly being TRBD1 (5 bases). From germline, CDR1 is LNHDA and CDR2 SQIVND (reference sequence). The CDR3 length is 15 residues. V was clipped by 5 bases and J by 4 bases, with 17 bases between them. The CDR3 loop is CASSSWGGLGTEAFF. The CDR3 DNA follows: TGTGCCAGTAGTTCCTGGGGGGGTTTGGGCACTGAAGCTTTCTTT.

This chain's CDR3 is CASTWREQKHEQYF. The CDR3 DNA follows: TGTGCCAGCACGTGGCGGGAGCAGAAACACGAGCAGTACTTC. This rearrangement joins TRBV10-3 to TRBJ2-7, with TRBD2 matching 7 bases. Trimming cost V 10 bases and J 5 bases; bases outside gene matches: 14. Germline-derived CDR1 and CDR2 are ENHRY and SYGVKD. This CDR3 has 14 amino acids.

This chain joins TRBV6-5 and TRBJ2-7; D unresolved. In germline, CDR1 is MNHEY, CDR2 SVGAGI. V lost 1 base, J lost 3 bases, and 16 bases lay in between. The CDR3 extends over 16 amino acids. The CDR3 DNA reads TGTGCCAGCAGTTACTTTTCGGTCCGGGCCGTCTACGAGCAGTACTTC. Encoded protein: CASSYFSVRAVYEQYF.

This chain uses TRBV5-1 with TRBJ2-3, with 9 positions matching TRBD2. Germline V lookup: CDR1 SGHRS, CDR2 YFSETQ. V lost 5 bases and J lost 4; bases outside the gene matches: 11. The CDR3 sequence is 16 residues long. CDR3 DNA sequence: TGCGCCAGCAGGGGTAATTCTGCGGGGGGGGCAGATACGCAGTATTTT. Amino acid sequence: CASRGNSAGGADTQYF.

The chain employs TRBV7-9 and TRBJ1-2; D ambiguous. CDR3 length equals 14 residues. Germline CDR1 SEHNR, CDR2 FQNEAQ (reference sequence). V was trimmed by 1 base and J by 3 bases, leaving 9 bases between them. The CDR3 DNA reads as TGTGCCAGCAGCTTAGGAGGCAGCTACTATGGCTACACCTTC. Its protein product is CASSLGGSYYGYTF.

In nucleotides, the CDR3 is TGTGCCAGCTCACCAGACGGGGAGGGAGAAGCTTTCTTT. Amino acid sequence: CASSPDGEGEAFF. The chain couples TRBV18 to TRBJ1-1; D uncertain. Trimming took 2 bases from V and 8 from J, leaving 12 bases between them. The CDR3 consists of 13 residues. Germline CDR1 KGHSH, CDR2 LQKENI.

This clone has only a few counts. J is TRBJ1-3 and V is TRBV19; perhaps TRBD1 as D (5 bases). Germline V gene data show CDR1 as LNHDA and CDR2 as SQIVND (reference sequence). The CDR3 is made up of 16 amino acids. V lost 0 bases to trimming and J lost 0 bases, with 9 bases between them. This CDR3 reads CASSIDRGISGNTIYF. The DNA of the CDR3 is TGTGCCAGTAGTATAGATCGGGGGATCTCTGGAAACACCATATATTTT.

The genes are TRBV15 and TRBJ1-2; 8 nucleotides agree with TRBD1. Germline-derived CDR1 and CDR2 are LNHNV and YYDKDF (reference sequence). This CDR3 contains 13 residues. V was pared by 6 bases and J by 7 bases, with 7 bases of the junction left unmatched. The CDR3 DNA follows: TGTGCCACCAGATCAGGGGGCGCCAGTGGCTACACCTTC. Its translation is CATRSGGASGYTF.

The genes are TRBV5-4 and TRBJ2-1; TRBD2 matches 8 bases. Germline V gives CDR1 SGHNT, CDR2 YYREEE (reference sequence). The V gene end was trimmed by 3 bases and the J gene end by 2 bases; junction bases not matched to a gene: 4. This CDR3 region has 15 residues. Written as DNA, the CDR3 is TGTGCCAGCAGCTCCCGGGGGGGTGCCTACAATGAGCAGTTCTTC. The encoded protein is CASSSRGGAYNEQFF.

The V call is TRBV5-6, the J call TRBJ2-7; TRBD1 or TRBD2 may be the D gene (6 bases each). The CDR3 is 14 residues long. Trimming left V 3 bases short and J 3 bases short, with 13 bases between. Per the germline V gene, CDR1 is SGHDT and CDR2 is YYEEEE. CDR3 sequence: CASSWGAGGYEQYF. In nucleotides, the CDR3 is TGTGCCAGCAGCTGGGGGGCAGGAGGCTACGAGCAGTACTTC.

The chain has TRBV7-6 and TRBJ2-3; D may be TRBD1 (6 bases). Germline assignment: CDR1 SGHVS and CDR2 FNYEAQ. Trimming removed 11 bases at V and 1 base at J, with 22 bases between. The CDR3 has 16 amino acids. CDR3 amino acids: CASGHRGAGGTDTQYF. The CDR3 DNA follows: TGTGCCTCGGGCCACCGAGGGGCAGGGGGCACAGATACGCAGTATTTT.

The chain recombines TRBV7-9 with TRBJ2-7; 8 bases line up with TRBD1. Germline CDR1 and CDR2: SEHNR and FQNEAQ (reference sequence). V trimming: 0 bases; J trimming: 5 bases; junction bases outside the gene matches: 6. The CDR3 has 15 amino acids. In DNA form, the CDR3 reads TGTGCCAGCAGCTTAGCCTACTCACAGGGGGACGAGCAGTACTTC. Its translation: CASSLAYSQGDEQYF. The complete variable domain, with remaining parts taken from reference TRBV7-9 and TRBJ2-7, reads DTGVSQNPRHKITKRGQNVTFRCDPISEHNRLYWYRQTLGQGPEFLTYFQNEAQLEKSRLLSDRFSAERPKGSFSTLEIQRTEQGDSAMYLCASSLAYSQGDEQYFGPGTRLTVT.

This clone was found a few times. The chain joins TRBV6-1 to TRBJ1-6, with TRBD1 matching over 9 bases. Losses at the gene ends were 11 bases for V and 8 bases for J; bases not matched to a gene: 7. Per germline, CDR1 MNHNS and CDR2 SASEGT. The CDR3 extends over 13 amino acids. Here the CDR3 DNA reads TGTGCCTCAACAGACAGGGGGGATTCACCCCTCCACTTT. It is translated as CASTDRGDSPLHF.

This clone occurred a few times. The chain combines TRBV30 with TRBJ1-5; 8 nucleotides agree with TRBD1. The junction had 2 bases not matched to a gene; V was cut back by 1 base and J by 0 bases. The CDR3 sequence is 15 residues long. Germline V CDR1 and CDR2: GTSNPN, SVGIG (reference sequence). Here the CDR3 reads CAWSADRGSNQPQHF. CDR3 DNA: TGTGCCTGGAGTGCAGACAGGGGTAGCAATCAGCCCCAGCATTTT.

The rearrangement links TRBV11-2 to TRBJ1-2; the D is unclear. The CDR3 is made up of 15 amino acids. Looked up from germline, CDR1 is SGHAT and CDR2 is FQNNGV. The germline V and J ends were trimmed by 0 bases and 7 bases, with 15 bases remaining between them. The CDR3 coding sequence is TGTGCCAGCAGCTTAGATTGGGGTAGAAGACGTGGCTACACCTTC. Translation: CASSLDWGRRRGYTF.

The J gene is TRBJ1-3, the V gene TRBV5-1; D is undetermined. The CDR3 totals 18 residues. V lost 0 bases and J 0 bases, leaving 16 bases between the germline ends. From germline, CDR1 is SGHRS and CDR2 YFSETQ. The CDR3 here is CASSLAPGEGYSGNTIYF. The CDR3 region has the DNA TGCGCCAGCAGCTTGGCCCCAGGTGAGGGCTACTCTGGAAACACCATATATTTT.

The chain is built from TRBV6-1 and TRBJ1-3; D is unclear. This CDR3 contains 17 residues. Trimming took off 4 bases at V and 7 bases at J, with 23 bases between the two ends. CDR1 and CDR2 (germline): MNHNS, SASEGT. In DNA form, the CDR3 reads TGTGCCAGCAGTGTATACACGAAAGGAGGCAGGACCAACACCATATATTTT. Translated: CASSVYTKGGRTNTIYF.

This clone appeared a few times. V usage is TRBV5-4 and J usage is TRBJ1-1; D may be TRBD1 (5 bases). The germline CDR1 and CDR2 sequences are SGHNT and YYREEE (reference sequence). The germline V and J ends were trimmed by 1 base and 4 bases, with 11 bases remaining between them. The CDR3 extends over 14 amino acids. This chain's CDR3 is CASSLIGGSTEAFF. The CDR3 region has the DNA TGTGCCAGCAGCTTGATTGGGGGGAGCACTGAAGCTTTCTTT.

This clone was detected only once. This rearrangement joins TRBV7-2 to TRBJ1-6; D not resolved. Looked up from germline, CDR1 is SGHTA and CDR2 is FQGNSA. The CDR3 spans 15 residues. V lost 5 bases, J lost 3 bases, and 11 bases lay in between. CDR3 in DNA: TGTGCCAGCAGCCCACTCCCGGGCTATAATTCACCCCTCCACTTT. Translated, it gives CASSPLPGYNSPLHF.

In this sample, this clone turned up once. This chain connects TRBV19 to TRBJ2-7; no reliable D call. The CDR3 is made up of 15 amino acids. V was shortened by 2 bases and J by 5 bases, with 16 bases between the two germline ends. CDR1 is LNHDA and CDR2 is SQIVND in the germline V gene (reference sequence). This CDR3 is CASSILPVFAHEQYF. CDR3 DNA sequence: TGTGCCAGTAGTATATTACCGGTATTTGCCCACGAGCAGTACTTC.

The CDR3 coding sequence is TGTGCCAGCAGCTCCCGAGTGACAGGGTTCGATGGCTACACCTTC. Encoded protein: CASSSRVTGFDGYTF. The gene calls are TRBV7-9 and TRBJ1-2; the match to TRBD1 covers 7 bases. The J segment lost 6 bases and the V segment lost 4 bases, leaving 11 bases of the junction unmatched. Germline V gene data show CDR1 as SEHNR and CDR2 as FQNEAQ (reference sequence). CDR3 length: 15 amino acids.

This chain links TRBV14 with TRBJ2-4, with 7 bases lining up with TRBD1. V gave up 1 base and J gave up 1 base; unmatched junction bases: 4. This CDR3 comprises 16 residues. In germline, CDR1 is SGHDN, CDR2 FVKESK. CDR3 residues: CASSQGQGWAKNIQYF. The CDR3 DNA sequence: TGTGCCAGCAGCCAAGGACAGGGCTGGGCCAAAAACATTCAGTACTTC.

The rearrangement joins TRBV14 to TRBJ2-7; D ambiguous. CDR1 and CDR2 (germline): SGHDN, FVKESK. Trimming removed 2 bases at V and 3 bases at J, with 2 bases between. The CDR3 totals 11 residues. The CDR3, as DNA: TGTGCCAGCAGCCAAAACTACGAGCAGTACTTC. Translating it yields CASSQNYEQYF.

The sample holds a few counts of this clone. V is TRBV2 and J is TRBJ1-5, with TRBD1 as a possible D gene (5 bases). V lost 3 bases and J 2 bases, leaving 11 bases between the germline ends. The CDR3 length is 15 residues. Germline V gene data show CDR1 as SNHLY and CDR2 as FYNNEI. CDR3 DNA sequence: TGTGCCAGCAGTGATCAGGGTGGGGGCAATCAGCCCCAGCATTTT. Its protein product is CASSDQGGGNQPQHF.

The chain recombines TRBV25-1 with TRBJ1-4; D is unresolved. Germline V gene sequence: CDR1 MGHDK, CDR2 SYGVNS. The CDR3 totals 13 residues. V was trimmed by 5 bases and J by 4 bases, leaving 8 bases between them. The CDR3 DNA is TGTGCCAGCAGTAGACGGAATAATGAAAAACTGTTTTTT. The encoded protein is CASSRRNNEKLFF.

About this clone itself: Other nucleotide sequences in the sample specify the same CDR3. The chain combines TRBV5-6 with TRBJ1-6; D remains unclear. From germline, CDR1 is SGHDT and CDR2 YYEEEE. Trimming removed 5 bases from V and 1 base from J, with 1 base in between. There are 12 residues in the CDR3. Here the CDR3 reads CASSSYNSPLHF. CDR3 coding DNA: TGTGCCAGCAGTTCCTATAATTCACCCCTCCACTTT.

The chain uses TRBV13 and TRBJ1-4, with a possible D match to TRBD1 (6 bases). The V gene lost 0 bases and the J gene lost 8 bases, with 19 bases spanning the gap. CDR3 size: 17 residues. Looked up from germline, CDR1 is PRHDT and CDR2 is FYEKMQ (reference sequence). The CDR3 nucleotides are TGTGCCAGCAGCTTAGGGCAGGGGCTCTGTAGTGGGGAAAAACTGTTTTTT. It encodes CASSLGQGLCSGEKLFF.